Sequencing of this T cell receptor beta chain was carried out in a study of CD8 T cells in ankylosing spondylitis. It was by quantitative 5'-RACE with molecular barcodes that TCR beta libraries were made. Each CDR3 protein gets one entry after TCRdb re-called the 5' RACE reads with MiXCR. The repertoire includes 200,000 to 250,000 distinct CDR3 sequences, about 10% of them detected once, and 2.5% to 3% sits in the top ten. Study-level points and caveats: Some of the motif variants had earlier been found in reactive arthritis patients' fluid and blood. Disease-linked clones were found to be CD8+ and relatively rare in peripheral blood.

Ten or more counts support this clonotype. Its antigen remains unknown. The CDR3 sequence is 14 residues long. The ends lost 6 bases at V and 2 bases at J; junction bases unmatched: 3. The clonotype was recovered from a male donor with ankylosing spondylitis or in good health (not recorded which). The sample was blood, either unsorted or a sorted T cell fraction (not recorded which). This sequence joins TRBV12-3 or TRBV12-4 and TRBJ1-5; TRBD1 agrees at 8 bases. The CDR3 here is CASRGTGGNQPQHF. The DNA for the CDR3 is TGTGCCAGCAGGGGGACAGGCGGCAATCAGCCCCAGCATTTT.